The source of this T cell receptor beta chain is a study of spatial heterogeneity in lung cancer. From the 5' RACE reads, TCRdb called clonotypes with MiXCR, one entry per CDR3 protein. The sample includes roughly 79,000 distinct CDR3 sequences, around 12% seen only once; the top ten take around 4.6%. The time point: sample taken at primary tumor resection. Whole RNA came from tumor, nontumor lung or frozen PBMC and was sequenced without being sorted. The CDR3 spans 15 residues. The junction had 8 bases not matched to a gene; V was cut back by 9 bases and J by 0 bases. Germline-derived CDR1 and CDR2 are LNHDA and SQIVND (reference sequence).

The clonotype originates from a male donor with early-stage non-small cell lung cancer. The chain joins TRBV19 to TRBJ1-3; 7 positions agree with TRBD1. This specimen consisted of PBMCs, obtained at surgery. This chain's CDR3 is CASSRDSNSGNTIYF. CDR3 sequence (DNA): TGTGCCAGCTCCCGGGACAGCAACTCTGGAAACACCATATATTTT.